The rows below give T cell receptor beta chains drawn from one sample of a study of cytomegalovirus exposure and HLA in healthy donors. The data were produced by immunoSEQ multiplex PCR, yet TCRdb's version contains in-frame clones alone and is incomplete. The table has about 160,000 clones, around 72% seen once. Sequencing was performed on PBMCs. All receptors derive from a man younger than 30 in good health and CMV-seronegative. Each CDR3 is given without its conserved first and last residue.

J	V	CDR3
TRBJ2-7	TRBV2	ASNDLGTSGYEQY
TRBJ2-5	TRBV30	AWSLWTSGRRETQY
TRBJ2-3	TRBV9	ASSVAGGPGLTDTQY
TRBJ2-3	TRBV5-8	ASSLAADTQY
TRBJ2-1	TRBV14	ASSLSGSHEQF
TRBJ2-3	TRBV18	ASSPADFTDTQY
TRBJ2-1	TRBV5-1	ARNPGHHEQF
TRBJ1-3	TRBV9	ASSDRQASGNTIY
TRBJ2-2	TRBV2	ASRTSPAGELF
TRBJ2-2	TRBV10-3	AISGTGTGELF
TRBJ2-2	TRBV19	ASGRASATGELF
TRBJ1-1	TRBV5-1	ASSLVPTGDTEAF
TRBJ2-7	TRBV7-9	ASSLPTAYEQY
TRBJ1-2	TRBV15	ATSTGQGPYGYT
TRBJ1-1	TRBV6-5	ASSYSTPNTEAF
TRBJ1-3	TRBV6-6	ATTGAPSSGNTIY
TRBJ2-7	TRBV10-3	AIMSGETYEQY
TRBJ2-2	TRBV5-5	ASSLWQGVSTGELF
TRBJ2-5	TRBV28	ASSSQKRLAGGWTQY
TRBJ2-1	TRBV11-2	ASSPGLAGGSPTNEQF
TRBJ2-5	TRBV27	ASNSYREGQETQY
TRBJ2-3	TRBV14	ASSQIAGVTDTQY
TRBJ2-7	TRBV18	ASSPGAGGQNEQY